The 20 T cell receptor beta chains below come from one sample, sequenced in a study of blood T cell repertoires in COVID-19 (dated by TCRdb to 2018 to 2020). Libraries came from the immunoSEQ multiplex PCR assay. This immuneACCESS table, as held by TCRdb, lists in-frame sequences with V and J called but not all clones. Of the missing ones, under half trace to an unresolved V gene in checked studies; the others have no known cause. The sample records around 300,000 clones, nearly 90% of which are singletons. The ten largest clones represent 1% of the sample. The specimen sequenced was peripheral blood. The source is a woman between 35 and 50 years old with COVID-19, enrolled during active disease.

Concerning this clone itself: Other nucleotide sequences in the sample specify the same CDR3. As DNA, the CDR3 is TGTGCCAGCAGCTTGTGGGAGGGAGGCACTGAAGCTTTCTTT. This codes for CASSLWEGGTEAFF. V is TRBV5-5 and J is TRBJ1-1; D call uncertain. Trimming cost V 1 base and J 4 bases, with 11 bases left between them. This CDR3 is 14 amino acids long. In germline, CDR1 is SGHKS, CDR2 YYEKEE (reference sequence).

The DNA for the CDR3 is TGTGCCTGGAGTGGAAGGGGTAGAGAGCAGTACTTC. Its translation: CAWSGRGREQYF. This chain links TRBV30 with TRBJ2-7, with D possibly TRBD1 on 5 matching bases. Trimming stripped 1 base from V and 7 bases from J, with 11 bases between. Germline V gene sequence: CDR1 GTSNPN, CDR2 SVGIG (reference sequence). The length of the CDR3 is 12 residues.

The chain joins TRBV5-5 to TRBJ2-7; D is possibly TRBD1 (7 bases). Germline V lookup: CDR1 SGHKS, CDR2 YYEKEE (reference sequence). V was clipped by 0 bases and J by 5 bases, with 15 bases between them. The CDR3 consists of 15 residues. The CDR3 DNA follows: TGTGCCAGCAGCTTGGCCAGGGGGAGGTCGGACGAGCAGTACTTC. Amino acids: CASSLARGRSDEQYF.

The chain is built from TRBV25-1 and TRBJ1-2; the D is unclear. CDR1 is MGHDK and CDR2 is SYGVNS in the germline V gene. Trimming took 2 bases from V and 8 from J, leaving 15 bases between them. The CDR3 spans 14 residues. The CDR3 loop reads CASSERRGRSGYTF. For the CDR3, the DNA is TGTGCCAGCAGTGAACGACGGGGAAGGTCGGGCTACACCTTC.

The rearrangement uses TRBV9 and TRBJ1-2; D is possibly TRBD1 (6 bases). The CDR3 is made up of 18 amino acids. Germline lookup yields CDR1 SGDLS and CDR2 YYNGEE. Between the trimmed V and J ends, which lost 3 bases and 0 bases, there was a span of 21 bases. For the CDR3, the DNA is TGTGCCAGCAGCGCCCAACCCAGGGGATCAGGCTCTAACTATGGCTACACCTTC. Residues: CASSAQPRGSGSNYGYTF.

V is TRBV28 and J is TRBJ1-2, with unresolved D. Germline values: CDR1 MDHEN, CDR2 SYDVKM. This CDR3 has 14 amino acids. Trimming shortened V by 6 bases and J by 0 bases, and 11 bases separated the two germline ends. CDR3 residues: CASSREAANYGYTF. CDR3 bases: TGTGCCAGCAGCCGGGAGGCAGCTAACTATGGCTACACCTTC.

Only a few counts were recorded for this clone. V gene TRBV4-2 combines with J gene TRBJ1-5, with 9 bases identical to TRBD1. The CDR3 is made up of 17 amino acids. Germline V gene lookup returns CDR1 LGHNA and CDR2 YNFKEQ. The J segment lost 2 bases and the V segment lost 0 bases, leaving 5 bases of the junction unmatched. The CDR3 sequence is CASSQDVRDRGNQPQHF. The CDR3 DNA sequence: TGTGCCAGCAGCCAAGATGTAAGGGACAGGGGCAATCAGCCCCAGCATTTT.

The chain is built from TRBV27 and TRBJ1-1; weak D call: TRBD1 (6 bases). Germline lookup yields CDR1 MNHEY and CDR2 SMNVEV (reference sequence). Trimming pared 8 bases from V and 4 bases from J, leaving 14 bases between. The length of the CDR3 is 13 residues. The CDR3 is CASHHREITEAFF. CDR3 nucleotides: TGTGCCAGCCACCACAGGGAAATCACTGAAGCTTTCTTT.

V is TRBV6-2 or TRBV6-3 and J is TRBJ2-7; tentatively, D is TRBD2 (6 bases). In germline, CDR1 is MNHEY, CDR2 SVGEGT. CDR3 length: 14 residues. Trimming took off 5 bases at V and 5 bases at J, with 16 bases between the two ends. The CDR3 protein is CASSPRGRGDEQYF. CDR3 nucleotides: TGTGCCAGCAGTCCCCGGGGGAGAGGGGACGAGCAGTACTTC.

This chain connects TRBV9 to TRBJ2-2; 8 nucleotides match TRBD2. With 0 bases clipped from V and 5 bases from J, the junction kept 12 bases outside the gene matches. The germline V gene encodes CDR1 SGDLS and CDR2 YYNGEE. This CDR3 contains 18 residues. Here the CDR3 reads CASSVDSWTSRKTGELFF. CDR3 coding DNA: TGTGCCAGCAGCGTAGATTCGTGGACTAGCCGGAAGACCGGGGAGCTGTTTTTT.

The rearrangement links TRBV6-5 to TRBJ1-2, with TRBD1 identical over 9 bases. CDR1 and CDR2 from the germline V gene are MNHEY and SVGAGI. This CDR3 has 14 amino acids. The junction had 9 bases not matched to a gene; V was cut back by 6 bases and J by 7 bases. The CDR3 sequence is CASREMDRGFGYTF. In DNA, the CDR3 is TGTGCCAGCAGAGAGATGGACAGGGGTTTTGGCTACACCTTC.

In its sample, this clone was seen once. This sequence joins TRBV3-1 (or the pseudogene TRBV3-2) and TRBJ1-6, with 8 positions matching TRBD1. Trimming took 6 bases from V and 10 from J; bases not matched to a gene: 8. Germline V lookup: CDR1 LGHDT, CDR2 YNNKEL (reference sequence). The CDR3 is made up of 14 amino acids. The CDR3 nucleotides are TGTGCCAGCAGACTTGGACAGGGCCGCTCACCCCTCCACTTT. Protein sequence: CASRLGQGRSPLHF.

The genes are TRBV19 and TRBJ2-7, with 7 bases matching TRBD1. Looked up from germline, CDR1 is LNHDA and CDR2 is SQIVND (reference sequence). V trimming: 4 bases; J trimming: 3 bases; junction bases outside the gene matches: 3. This CDR3 has 13 residues. CDR3 sequence: CASSTTGNYEQYF. The CDR3 DNA is TGTGCCAGTAGTACGACAGGGAACTACGAGCAGTACTTC.

CDR3: CASSPGAGIYGYTF. In DNA, the CDR3 is TGTGCCAGCAGCCCTGGCGCAGGGATCTATGGCTACACCTTC. The J gene is TRBJ1-2, the V gene TRBV7-3, with a tentative D call TRBD1 (5 bases). The CDR3 is 14 residues long. The germline V gene encodes CDR1 SGHTA and CDR2 FQGTGA. Trimming cost V 5 bases and J 4 bases, with 14 bases left between them.

The genes are TRBV7-9 and TRBJ2-1, with TRBD2 matching over 7 bases. Germline CDR1 is SEHNR and CDR2 is FQNEAQ (reference sequence). The CDR3 has 15 residues. The V gene end was trimmed by 8 bases and the J gene end by 3 bases; junction bases not matched to a gene: 10. CDR3 loop: CASGGEGRHYNEQFF. The CDR3 DNA sequence: TGTGCCAGCGGAGGGGAGGGACGCCACTACAATGAGCAGTTCTTC.

V gene TRBV7-2 combines with J gene TRBJ2-4, with D possibly TRBD2 on 5 matching bases. Trimming took off 5 bases at V and 8 bases at J, with 16 bases between the two ends. The CDR3 sequence is 14 residues long. Germline-derived CDR1 and CDR2 are SGHTA and FQGNSA. The CDR3 DNA reads TGTGCCAGCAGCCAACGGACCGTGGAGGACATTCAGTACTTC. It specifies CASSQRTVEDIQYF. Together with reference TRBV7-2 and TRBJ2-4, the CDR3 gives the full variable domain: GAGVSQSPSNKVTEKGKDVELRCDPISGHTALYWYRQSLGQGLEFLIYFQGNSAPDKSGLPSDRFSAERTGGSVSTLTIQRTQQEDSAVYLCASSQRTVEDIQYFGAGTRLSVL.

This chain links TRBV2 with TRBJ2-7; TRBD2 matches at 7 bases. The CDR3 covers 14 residues. J lost 7 bases, V lost 7 bases, and 13 bases had no gene match. Germline-derived CDR1 and CDR2 are SNHLY and FYNNEI. In nucleotides, the CDR3 is TGTGCCAGCACTTTGGGGAGGGGATTCGGGGAGCAGTACTTC. Its protein is CASTLGRGFGEQYF.

The chain combines TRBV6-2 or TRBV6-3 with TRBJ2-1, with 10 bases matching TRBD2. CDR1 and CDR2 (germline): MNHEY, SVGEGT. The CDR3 runs 15 residues. J lost 4 bases, V lost 7 bases, and 7 bases had no gene match. CDR3 nucleotides: TGTGCCAGCACCCCAACTAGCGGGGATTACAATGAGCAGTTCTTC. Protein: CASTPTSGDYNEQFF.

V usage is TRBV24-1 and J usage is TRBJ2-5, with D possibly TRBD1 on 6 matching bases. This CDR3 region has 15 residues. Germline V lookup: CDR1 KGHDR, CDR2 SFDVKD. The V end lost 2 bases, the J end lost 0 bases, and 9 bases lay between the germline ends. The chain's CDR3 is CATSDSRTDQETQYF. The CDR3 nucleotides are TGTGCCACCAGTGATTCCCGGACAGACCAAGAGACCCAGTACTTC.

The chain joins TRBV27 to TRBJ1-4; D ambiguous. Trimming took off 5 bases at V and 8 bases at J, with 18 bases between the two ends. CDR1 MNHEY and CDR2 SMNVEV come from the germline V gene (reference sequence). The CDR3 is 15 amino acids. CDR3 sequence reads: CASSPSHPTGEKLFF. In DNA, the CDR3 is TGTGCCAGCAGTCCAAGCCACCCGACGGGAGAAAAACTGTTTTTT. The full variable domain, its missing parts supplied by reference TRBV27 and TRBJ1-4, is EAQVTQNPRYLITVTGKKLTVTCSQNMNHEYMSWYRQDPGLGLRQIYYSMNVEVTDKGDVPEGYKVSRKEKRNFPLILESPSPNQTSLYFCASSPSHPTGEKLFFGSGTQLSVL.